This record covers a single TCR beta chain. The antigen this receptor binds is unknown. One base away there is no much larger clone; base qualities are not given. Ophthalmopathy patients had moderately to severely active disease, with a Clinical Activity Score of 3 or more, a NOSPECS grade of 4 or more, and a disease duration of less than 3 months. The study excluded patients with uncontrolled infections, other autoimmune diseases, pregnancy or lactation. Diagnoses were based on clinical symptoms, serum thyroxine and TRAb, thyroid ultrasound and orbital computed tomography. PBMCs were isolated from 8 to 10 ml of fresh peripheral blood by Ficoll-Paque density gradient centrifugation. Total RNA was extracted with Trizol reagent, and quality was checked on an Agilent 2100 Bioanalyzer. The data are from a study of T cells in Graves' hyperthyroidism and ophthalmopathy (dated by TCRdb to between 2018 and 2021). As for the study more broadly: Peripheral blood was collected at initial diagnosis, before any treatment. To identify distinguishing TCR V-J signatures, a discovery cohort of roughly 100 patients was used, comprising some 43 with Graves' ophthalmopathy and approximately 58 with stable Graves' hyperthyroidism. An independent validation cohort of some 18 hyperthyroidism patients and about 16 patients who later progressed to ophthalmopathy tested prospective prediction of ophthalmopathy. The roughly 91 discovery patients were randomly split 7:3 into training and test sets. In addition, the study compared T-cell repertoires in thyroid tissue and in blood from six Graves' hyperthyroidism patients. Once sampling was done, hyperthyroidism patients were given methimazole at a starting dose of 30 mg daily, whereas ophthalmopathy patients were given high-dose intravenous methylprednisolone. According to the paper, TCR Vbeta CDR3 sequencing was carried out on some 130 peripheral blood samples, which came from around 43 ophthalmopathy, fewer than 80 hyperthyroidism and some 17 progressor patients. Beyond this particular receptor, the publication reports: Sample size was not statistically predetermined, and investigators were not blinded to group allocation. In cross-validation, a model built on a 13 V-J signature told ophthalmopathy apart from stable hyperthyroidism with about 90% sensitivity and roughly 83% specificity, and in testing the same model reached 80%/75%. In validation, progression to ophthalmopathy was predicted by the model with 55% to 71% sensitivity and roughly 76% specificity, a median of about 6 months before onset. Most expanded thyroid clonotypes (frequency above 0.001) were also detected in blood, suggesting blood repertoires may reflect thyroid immune responses.

The CDR3, cysteine through phenylalanine, is 15 amino acids long. Only CDR3 DNA is held: 45 bases, read in frame from base 1. The junction carries 10 bases between V and J, which are trimmed by 4 bases and 1 base respectively. The germline V gene supplies CDR1 KGHSY and CDR2 FQNENV. TCR beta CDR3 regions were amplified from RNA transcripts. A first-round RT-PCR of the TCR CDR3 used the HTBI primer set with the Qiagen OneStep RT-PCR kit. Libraries were constructed in a second round of multiplex PCR, after which size selection and purification were performed. Paired-end sequencing of the libraries was performed with 100 bp reads on an Illumina HiSeq2000. The authors' analysis ran thus. SOAPnuke was used to process the raw data, with reads discarded if the reads contained adapters or uncalled bases, had a mean Phred below 15, or lacked an exact constant-primer or identifier match. COPE v1.2.5 was used to merge high-quality paired reads, and clonotypes were defined as unique nucleotide sequences. MiTCR v1.1 was used to align the clonotypes against IMGT TRBV, TRBD and TRBJ reference segments. The analysis included only V-J combinations with a frequency above 0.0001, which together covered around 99% of the repertoires. The TCS score was defined as the ratio of F50 (clonal expansion) to E x V (chaos), calculated using BLOSUM62-based TCRdist between CDR3 peptides within each V-J. Welch's t-statistics and random forest reduced approximately 520 V-J features to 10 to 15, which were used in a naive Bayes classifier (R e1071). TCRdb cleaned the public reads at Q25 with fastp, built clones with MiXCR and kept in-frame beta chains. Each entry is one CDR3 protein sequence, shown with its most common DNA and genes. The V and J calls here are based on TCRdb, not the publication. The sample contains 360,000 or so distinct CDR3 sequences, approximately 14% of them found a single time. The top ten hold 15% to 20% of the sample.

This TCR came from a woman aged 55-69 years with Graves' ophthalmopathy. This sequence uses TRBV16 and TRBJ1-4, with an unclear D gene assignment. Input material: blood. The nucleotide sequence is TGTGCCAGCAGCCTGACGGGGAAAACTAATGAAAAACTGTTTTTT. Translated, it reads CASSLTGKTNEKLFF.